The 11 T cell receptor beta chains below all came from one sample that was sequenced in a study of identical twins. Each CDR3 protein is one row after TCRdb ran MiXCR on the 5' RACE reads. In the table there are 640,000 or so distinct CDR3 sequences, 6.1% of which are singletons. The sequenced sample consisted of naive T cells sorted from blood. These receptors all come from a man younger than 30 in good health.

There are many counts of this clonotype. The chain employs TRBV7-9 and TRBJ1-3, with D tentatively TRBD1 (6 bases). CDR1 is SEHNR, CDR2 FQNEAQ, per germline (reference sequence). V was cut by 3 bases and J by 2 bases, with 11 bases left in between. The CDR3 runs 15 residues. CDR3 DNA: TGTGCCAGCAGCTTCGCAGGGGTAGCTGGAAACACCATATATTTT. This sequence encodes CASSFAGVAGNTIYF.

In its sample, this clonotype was seen many times. The J gene is TRBJ2-1, the V gene TRBV20-1, with TRBD2 identical over 10 bases. From germline, CDR1 is DFQATT and CDR2 SNEGSKA (reference sequence). The CDR3 runs to 16 residues. The V segment lost 2 bases and the J segment 3 bases; nucleotides outside the gene matches: 7. In DNA form, the CDR3 reads TGCAGTGCTAGAAGCCTAGCGGGAGTTGTCTACAATGAGCAGTTCTTC. It translates to CSARSLAGVVYNEQFF.

Turning to this clonotype: Possible read error: a much larger clone is one base away. This chain joins TRBV12-3 or TRBV12-4 and TRBJ2-1, with 7 bases identical to TRBD2. The CDR3 spans 13 residues. The CDR3, as DNA: TGTGTCAGCAGTATAACTAGCGACGGTGAGCAGTTCTTC. Translating gives CVSSITSDGEQFF.

For this clonotype: A much larger clone differs by one base, so this may be a read error. The V call is TRBV27, the J call TRBJ1-1; a weak D match, TRBD1 (5 bases). Germline V gene sequence: CDR1 MNHEY, CDR2 SMNVEV (reference sequence). V shed 6 bases and J shed 4 bases, with 9 bases lying between them. This CDR3 region has 12 residues. In DNA, the CDR3 is TGTGCCAGCAGCATGAGGGGCACTGAAGCTTTCTTT. Amino acid sequence: CASSMRGTEAFF.

This rearrangement joins TRBV25-1 to TRBJ2-5; maybe TRBD1 (6 bases). Germline assignment: CDR1 MGHDK and CDR2 SYGVNS. V gave up 3 bases and J gave up 5 bases, with 16 bases separating them. The CDR3 loop spans 15 amino acids. The CDR3 DNA is TGTGCCAGCAGTGACGACAGAGGGGGAGTGGAGACCCAGTACTTC. Protein sequence: CASSDDRGGVETQYF.

This clonotype was detected many times. The chain couples TRBV29-1 to TRBJ2-5, with 8 nucleotides matching TRBD2. V lost 4 bases to trimming and J lost 2 bases; unmatched junction nucleotides: 6. Germline V lookup: CDR1 SQVTM, CDR2 ANQGSEA. This CDR3 spans 14 amino acids. CDR3 sequence reads: CSVVAGGLQETQYF. CDR3 bases: TGCAGCGTTGTGGCGGGAGGTCTACAAGAGACCCAGTACTTC.

This clonotype was recorded at least ten times. J is TRBJ1-6 and V is TRBV6-1; D gene unclear. V lost 6 bases and J lost 7, with 10 bases in between. The CDR3 is 13 amino acids. The germline CDR1 and CDR2 sequences are MNHNS and SASEGT. For the CDR3, the DNA is TGTGCCAGCAGGGGATCATTCAATTCACCCCTCCACTTT. As protein: CASRGSFNSPLHF.

This clonotype was observed a handful of times. V gene TRBV10-1 combines with J gene TRBJ2-2; D unclear. Trimming stripped 2 bases from V and 4 bases from J, with 8 bases between. The CDR3 contains 14 residues. Germline CDR1 WNHNN, CDR2 SYGVQD (reference sequence). CDR3 loop: CASSEDGTTGELFF. The CDR3 nucleotides are TGCGCCAGCAGTGAGGACGGAACCACCGGGGAGCTGTTTTTT.

This clonotype was picked up many times. This sequence joins TRBV20-1 and TRBJ2-1; possible D gene TRBD1, 5 bases. The V gene lost 2 bases and the J gene lost 9 bases, with 17 bases spanning the gap. In germline, CDR1 is DFQATT, CDR2 SNEGSKA (reference sequence). The CDR3 consists of 14 residues. The CDR3 is CSARPIGGHPEQFF. The CDR3 bases are TGCAGTGCTAGACCTATCGGCGGACATCCTGAGCAGTTCTTC.

This clonotype was counted many times. In nucleotides, the CDR3 is TGTGCCAGCAGCGCACGAACTAATGAGCAGTTCTTC. It specifies CASSARTNEQFF. The V and J genes are TRBV9 and TRBJ2-1, with D unresolved. This CDR3 comprises 12 residues. Germline V CDR1 and CDR2: SGDLS, YYNGEE. Trimming removed 3 bases at V and 7 bases at J, with 8 bases between.

This clonotype was detected ten times or more. This chain uses TRBV18 with TRBJ2-1; possibly TRBD2 for D (6 bases). V gave up 1 base and J gave up 6 bases, with 13 bases separating them. CDR3 length: 15 amino acids. The V gene's germline CDR1 is KGHSH and CDR2 LQKENI. The CDR3 protein is CASSPQEGLVNEQFF. For the CDR3, the DNA is TGTGCCAGCTCACCACAGGAGGGCCTGGTCAATGAGCAGTTCTTC.